Reported below is one T cell receptor (beta chain). The antigen is not known. Measured with immunoSEQ multiplex PCR; TCRdb has only the in-frame clones, and not every one. The repertoire consists of tens of thousands of clones, with about nine tenths occurring once and the leading ten covering roughly 5.4%. Trimming cost V 7 bases and J 1 base, with 14 bases left between them. The CDR3 is 14 amino acids. The germline gives CDR1 SGHTA, CDR2 FQGNSA. The record originates from a study of T cells in localized non-small cell lung cancer. Study observations and caveats: One tumor region alone was sequenced, and heterogeneity therefore remains possible. Patients showing higher blood T cell density tended to see longer overall survival.

The chain uses TRBV7-2 and TRBJ2-7; TRBD2 is a possible D gene (5 bases). The sequence was collected from a male donor aged 60 or over with stage II lung adenocarcinoma. The material was peripheral blood mononuclear cells, obtained before any cancer treatment. The CDR3 region is CASTPAGISYEQYF. The DNA for the CDR3 is TGTGCCAGCACCCCTGCCGGGATTTCCTACGAGCAGTACTTC.